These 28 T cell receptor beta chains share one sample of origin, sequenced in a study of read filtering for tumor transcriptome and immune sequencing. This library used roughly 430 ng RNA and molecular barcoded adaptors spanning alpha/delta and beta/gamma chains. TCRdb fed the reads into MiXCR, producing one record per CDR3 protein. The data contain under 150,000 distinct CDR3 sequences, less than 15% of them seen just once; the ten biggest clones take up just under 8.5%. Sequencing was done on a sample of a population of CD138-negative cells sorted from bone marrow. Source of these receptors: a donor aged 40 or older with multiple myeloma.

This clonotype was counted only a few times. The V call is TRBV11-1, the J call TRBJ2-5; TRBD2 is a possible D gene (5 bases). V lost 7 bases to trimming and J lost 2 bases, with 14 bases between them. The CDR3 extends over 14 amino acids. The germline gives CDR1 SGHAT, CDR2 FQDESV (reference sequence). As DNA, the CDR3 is TGTGCCAGCAAAGGAAAAGGGAGTCAAGAGACCCAGTACTTC. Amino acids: CASKGKGSQETQYF.

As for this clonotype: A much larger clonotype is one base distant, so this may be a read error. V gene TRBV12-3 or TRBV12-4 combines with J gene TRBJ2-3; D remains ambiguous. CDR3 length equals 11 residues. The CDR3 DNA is TGTGCCGGCAGTTTGGAGAATACGCAGTATTTT. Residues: CAGSLENTQYF.

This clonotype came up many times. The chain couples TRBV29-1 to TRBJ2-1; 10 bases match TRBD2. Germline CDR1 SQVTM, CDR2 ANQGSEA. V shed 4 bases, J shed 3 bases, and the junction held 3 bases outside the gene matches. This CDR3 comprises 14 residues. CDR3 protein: CSVAGTSVYNEQFF. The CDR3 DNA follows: TGCAGCGTTGCTGGGACTAGCGTCTACAATGAGCAGTTCTTC.

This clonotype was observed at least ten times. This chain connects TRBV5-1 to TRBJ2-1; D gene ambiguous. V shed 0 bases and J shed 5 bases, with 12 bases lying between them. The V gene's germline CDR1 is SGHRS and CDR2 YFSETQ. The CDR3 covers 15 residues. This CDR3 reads CASSLGSSNNNEQFF. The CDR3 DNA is TGCGCCAGCAGCTTGGGCTCCTCCAACAACAATGAGCAGTTCTTC.

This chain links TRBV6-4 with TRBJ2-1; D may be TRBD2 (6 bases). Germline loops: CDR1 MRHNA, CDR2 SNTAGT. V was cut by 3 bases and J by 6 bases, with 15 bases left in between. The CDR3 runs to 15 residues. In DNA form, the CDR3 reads TGTGCCAGCAGTGAGAAGCCGGAGGGCTTCAATGAGCAGTTCTTC. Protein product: CASSEKPEGFNEQFF.

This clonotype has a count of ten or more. This CDR3 reads CSAKDDGGLWYGYTF. In nucleotides, the CDR3 is TGCAGTGCTAAAGATGATGGGGGGCTTTGGTATGGCTACACCTTC. This chain links TRBV20-1 with TRBJ1-2; TRBD1 might be the D (6 bases). Trimming pared 4 bases from V and 5 bases from J, leaving 20 bases between. CDR1 and CDR2 from the germline V gene are DFQATT and SNEGSKA (reference sequence). The CDR3 spans 15 residues.

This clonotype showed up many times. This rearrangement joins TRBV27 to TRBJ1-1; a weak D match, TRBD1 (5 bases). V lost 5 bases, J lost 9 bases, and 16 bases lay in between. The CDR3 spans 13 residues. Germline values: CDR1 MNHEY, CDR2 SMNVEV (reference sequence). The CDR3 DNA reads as TGTGCCAGCAGTCCCCAGGGCGGGTATAAAGCTTTCTTT. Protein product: CASSPQGGYKAFF.

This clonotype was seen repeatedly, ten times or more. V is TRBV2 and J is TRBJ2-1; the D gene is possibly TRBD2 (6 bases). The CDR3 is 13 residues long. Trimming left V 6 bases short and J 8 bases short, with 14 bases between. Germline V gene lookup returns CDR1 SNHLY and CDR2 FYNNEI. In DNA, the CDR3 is TGTGCCAGCAGCGGCGGGACCACCCATGAGCAGTTCTTC. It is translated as CASSGGTTHEQFF.

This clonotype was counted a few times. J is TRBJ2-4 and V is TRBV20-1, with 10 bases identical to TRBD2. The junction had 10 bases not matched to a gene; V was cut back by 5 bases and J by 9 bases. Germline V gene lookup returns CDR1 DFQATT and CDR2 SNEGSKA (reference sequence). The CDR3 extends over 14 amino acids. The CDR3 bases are TGCAGTGCTCCCCCAGCGGGAGGGCCCGGCATTCAGTACTTC. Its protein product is CSAPPAGGPGIQYF.

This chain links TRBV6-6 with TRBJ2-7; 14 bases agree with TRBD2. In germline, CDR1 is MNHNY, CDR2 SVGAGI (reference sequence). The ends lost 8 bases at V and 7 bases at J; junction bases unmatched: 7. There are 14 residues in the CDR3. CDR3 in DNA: TGTGCCAGCGGGACTAGCGGGAGATCGAGTGAGCAGTACTTC. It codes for CASGTSGRSSEQYF.

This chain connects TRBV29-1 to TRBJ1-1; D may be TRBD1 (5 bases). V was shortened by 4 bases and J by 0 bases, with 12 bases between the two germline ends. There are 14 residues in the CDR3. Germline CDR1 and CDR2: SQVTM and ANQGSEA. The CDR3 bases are TGCAGCGTTGCAGGGAACAGGATGAACACTGAAGCTTTCTTT. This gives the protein CSVAGNRMNTEAFF.

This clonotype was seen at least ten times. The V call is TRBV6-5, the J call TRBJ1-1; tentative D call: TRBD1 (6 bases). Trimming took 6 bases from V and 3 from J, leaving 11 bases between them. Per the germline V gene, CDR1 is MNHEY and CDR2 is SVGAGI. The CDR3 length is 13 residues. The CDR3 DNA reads TGTGCCAGCAGCCGCAGGGGTGACACTGAAGCTTTCTTT. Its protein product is CASSRRGDTEAFF.

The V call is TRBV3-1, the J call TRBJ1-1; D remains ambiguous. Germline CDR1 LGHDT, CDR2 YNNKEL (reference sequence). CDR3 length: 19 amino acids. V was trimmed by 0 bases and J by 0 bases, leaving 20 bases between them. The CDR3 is CASSQDLPAGFVVNTEAFF. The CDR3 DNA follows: TGTGCCAGCAGCCAAGATCTACCAGCCGGTTTCGTGGTGAACACTGAAGCTTTCTTT.

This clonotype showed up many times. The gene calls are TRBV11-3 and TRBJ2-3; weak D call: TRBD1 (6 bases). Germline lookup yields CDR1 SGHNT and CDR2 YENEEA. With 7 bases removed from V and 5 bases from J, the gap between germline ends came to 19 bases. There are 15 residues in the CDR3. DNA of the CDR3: TGTGCCAGCACTATAGTAGAAGAACAGGGAGATACGCAGTATTTT. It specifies CASTIVEEQGDTQYF.

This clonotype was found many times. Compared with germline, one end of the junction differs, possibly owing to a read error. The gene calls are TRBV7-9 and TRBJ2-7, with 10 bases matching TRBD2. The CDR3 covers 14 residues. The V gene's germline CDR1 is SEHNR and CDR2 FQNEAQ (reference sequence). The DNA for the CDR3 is TGTGCCAGCAGCCTAGCGGGAGCCGAAGACGAGCAGTACTTC. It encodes CASSLAGAEDEQYF.

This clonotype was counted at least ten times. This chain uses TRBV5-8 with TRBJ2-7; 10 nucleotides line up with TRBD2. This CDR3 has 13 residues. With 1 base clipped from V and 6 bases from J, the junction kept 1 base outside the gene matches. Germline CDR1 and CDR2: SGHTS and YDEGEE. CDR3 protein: CASSLSGRAEQYF. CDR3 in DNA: TGTGCCAGCAGCTTGAGCGGGAGGGCCGAGCAGTACTTC.

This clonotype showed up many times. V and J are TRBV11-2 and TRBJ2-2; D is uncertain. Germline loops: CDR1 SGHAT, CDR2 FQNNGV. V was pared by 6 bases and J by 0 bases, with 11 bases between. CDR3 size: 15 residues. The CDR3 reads CASSEDFANTGELFF. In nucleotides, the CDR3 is TGTGCCAGCAGTGAAGACTTTGCGAACACCGGGGAGCTGTTTTTT.

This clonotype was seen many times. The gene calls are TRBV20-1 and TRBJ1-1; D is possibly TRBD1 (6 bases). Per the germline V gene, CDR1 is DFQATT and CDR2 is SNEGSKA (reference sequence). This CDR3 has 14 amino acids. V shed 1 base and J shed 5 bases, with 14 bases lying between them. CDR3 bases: TGCAGTGCTAGAGTTCCGGGGGCAGGTACTGAAGCTTTCTTT. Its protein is CSARVPGAGTEAFF.

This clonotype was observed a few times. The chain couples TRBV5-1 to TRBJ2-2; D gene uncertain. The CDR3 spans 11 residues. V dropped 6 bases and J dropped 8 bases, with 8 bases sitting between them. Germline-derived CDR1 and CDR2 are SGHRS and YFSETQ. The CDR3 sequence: CASTLAGELFF. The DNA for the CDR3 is TGCGCCAGCACGTTGGCGGGGGAGCTGTTTTTT.

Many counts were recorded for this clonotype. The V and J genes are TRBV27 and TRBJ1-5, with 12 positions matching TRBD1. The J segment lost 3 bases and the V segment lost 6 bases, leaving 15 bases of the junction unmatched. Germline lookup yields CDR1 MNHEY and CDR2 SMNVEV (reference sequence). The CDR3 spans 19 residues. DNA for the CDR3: TGTGCCAGCAGCTACCCGGGACAGGGGGCCGGAAACCCCAATCAGCCCCAGCATTTT. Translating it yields CASSYPGQGAGNPNQPQHF.

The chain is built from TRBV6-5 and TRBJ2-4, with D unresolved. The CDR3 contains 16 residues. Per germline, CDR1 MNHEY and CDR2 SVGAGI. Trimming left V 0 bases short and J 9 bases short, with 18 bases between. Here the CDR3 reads CASSYSTTDSVSIQYF. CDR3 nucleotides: TGTGCCAGCAGTTACTCGACAACAGACTCGGTCAGCATTCAGTACTTC.

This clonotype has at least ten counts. Here the CDR3 reads CATSFGRTTEQFF. CDR3 nucleotides: TGTGCCACCAGTTTTGGACGTACTACCGAGCAGTTCTTC. V and J are TRBV24-1 and TRBJ2-1; D unresolved. Trimming shortened V by 6 bases and J by 10 bases, and 15 bases separated the two germline ends. Germline V gene sequence: CDR1 KGHDR, CDR2 SFDVKD. The CDR3 is 13 amino acids.

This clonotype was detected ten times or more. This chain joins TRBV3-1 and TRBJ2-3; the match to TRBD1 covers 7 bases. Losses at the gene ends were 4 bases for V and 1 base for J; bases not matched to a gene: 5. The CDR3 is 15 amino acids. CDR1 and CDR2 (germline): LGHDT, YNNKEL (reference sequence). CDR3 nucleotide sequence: TGTGCCAGCAGCCCGCCGGGACAGCGCACAGATACGCAGTATTTT. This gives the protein CASSPPGQRTDTQYF.

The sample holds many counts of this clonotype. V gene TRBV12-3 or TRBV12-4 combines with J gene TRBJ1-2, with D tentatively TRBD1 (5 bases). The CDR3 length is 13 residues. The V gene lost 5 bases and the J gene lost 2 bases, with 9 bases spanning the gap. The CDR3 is CASSLGLNYGYTF. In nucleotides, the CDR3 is TGTGCCAGCAGTCTGGGACTGAACTATGGCTACACCTTC.

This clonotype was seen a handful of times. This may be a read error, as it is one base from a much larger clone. Here the CDR3 reads CASSHFFAGDDGYTF. The CDR3 region has the DNA TGTGCCAGCAGCCATTTTTTCGCAGGAGATGATGGCTACACCTTC. V usage is TRBV14 and J usage is TRBJ1-2; D not resolved. Trimming shortened V by 3 bases and J by 6 bases, and 17 bases separated the two germline ends. There are 15 residues in the CDR3. Germline CDR1 SGHDN, CDR2 FVKESK.

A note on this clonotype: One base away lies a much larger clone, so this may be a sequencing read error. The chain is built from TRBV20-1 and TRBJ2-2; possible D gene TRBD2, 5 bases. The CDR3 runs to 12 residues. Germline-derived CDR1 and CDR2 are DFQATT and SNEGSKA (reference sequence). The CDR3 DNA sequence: TGCAGTGCTAGACCGAACACCGGGGAGCTGGTTTTT. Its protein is CSARPNTGELVF.

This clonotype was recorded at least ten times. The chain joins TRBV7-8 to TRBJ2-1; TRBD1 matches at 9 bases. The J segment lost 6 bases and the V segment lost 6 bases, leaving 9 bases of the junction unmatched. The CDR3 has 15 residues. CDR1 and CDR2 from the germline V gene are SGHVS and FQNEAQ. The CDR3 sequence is CASSPGQGPLNEQFF. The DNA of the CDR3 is TGTGCCAGCAGTCCTGGACAGGGGCCCCTCAATGAGCAGTTCTTC.

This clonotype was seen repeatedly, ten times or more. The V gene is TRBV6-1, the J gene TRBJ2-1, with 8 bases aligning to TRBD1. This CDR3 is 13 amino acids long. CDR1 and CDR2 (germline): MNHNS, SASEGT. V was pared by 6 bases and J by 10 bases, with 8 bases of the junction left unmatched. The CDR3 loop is CASRPRQGREQFF. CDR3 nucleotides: TGTGCCAGCAGGCCTCGACAGGGGAGAGAGCAGTTCTTC.